These 10 T cell receptor beta chains came from one sample sequenced in a study of type 1 regulatory T cells (dated by TCRdb to the early 2020s). No antigen is known for these receptors. TCRdb shows the sequencer as Illumina MiSeq. TCRdb took the public reads, trimmed them with fastp at Q25, ran MiXCR for clone calling and kept in-frame beta chains. Entries that share a CDR3 protein sequence are merged under the most common genes and DNA. The table for this sample lists around 62,000 distinct CDR3 sequences; around 63% of them were counted only once. 6.5% to 8.5% of the sample lies in the top ten. Material: cultured T cells, either the whole culture or a sorted T cell fraction (not recorded which). In the paper's terms, the cell subset or site label means: Tr1-enriched cell product generated in vitro against host alloantigens. The receptors here all came from a human donor in good health.

The chain recombines TRBV24-1 with TRBJ2-5; D ambiguous. Germline assignment: CDR1 KGHDR and CDR2 SFDVKD. There are 13 residues in the CDR3. Trimming shortened V by 5 bases and J by 0 bases, and 6 bases separated the two germline ends. CDR3 amino acids: CATSGSNQETQYF. The CDR3 DNA reads as TGTGCCACCAGTGGCAGCAACCAAGAGACCCAGTACTTC.

This clonotype occurred a few times. The chain joins TRBV4-3 to TRBJ1-6, with a possible D match to TRBD1 (6 bases). V shed 1 base and J shed 9 bases, with 13 bases lying between them. In germline, CDR1 is LGHNA, CDR2 YSLEER. This CDR3 spans 15 amino acids. The CDR3 loop reads CASSQAGGPISPLHF. CDR3 bases: TGCGCCAGCAGCCAAGCGGGGGGGCCGATTTCACCCCTCCACTTT.

The V call is TRBV18, the J call TRBJ1-1; D may be TRBD1 (5 bases). The CDR3 covers 14 residues. The V end was cut by 6 bases, the J end by 0 bases, with 11 bases between. Germline assignment: CDR1 KGHSH and CDR2 LQKENI. The chain's CDR3 is CASSRDGLNTEAFF. CDR3 nucleotides: TGTGCCAGCTCCAGGGACGGATTGAACACTGAAGCTTTCTTT.

The chain uses TRBV10-1 and TRBJ2-1; 11 bases line up with TRBD2. V dropped 4 bases and J dropped 6; count of bases not matched to a gene: 2. CDR1 is WNHNN, CDR2 SYGVQD, per germline (reference sequence). The CDR3 sequence is 14 residues long. The CDR3 DNA reads as TGCGCCAGCAGTGCGGGGACTAGCGGCAATGAGCAGTTCTTC. Translated, it gives CASSAGTSGNEQFF.

This rearrangement joins TRBV7-2 to TRBJ2-3, with D possibly matching TRBD2 (6 bases). With 4 bases removed from V and 4 bases from J, the gap between germline ends came to 9 bases. Germline CDR1 is SGHTA and CDR2 is FQGNSA. The CDR3 contains 13 residues. The CDR3 coding sequence is TGTGCCAGCAGCTCGGAGGGCGCAGATACGCAGTATTTT. This gives the protein CASSSEGADTQYF.

This rearrangement joins TRBV4-1 to TRBJ2-1; TRBD2 agrees at 10 bases. The CDR3 totals 16 residues. The germline V gene encodes CDR1 MGHRA and CDR2 YSYEKL. The V and J ends lost 4 bases and 3 bases, in that order; junction bases with no gene match: 6. Here the CDR3 DNA reads TGCGCCAGCAGCCGAATTGGACTAGCGGACTACAATGAGCAGTTCTTC. The encoded protein is CASSRIGLADYNEQFF.

The chain couples TRBV23-1 to TRBJ2-2; 8 bases agree with TRBD1. TRBV23-1 is marked as an open reading frame, function uncertain. V dropped 0 bases and J dropped 1; count of bases not matched to a gene: 7. The CDR3 extends over 18 amino acids. Written as DNA, the CDR3 is TGCGCCAGCAGTCAATCGAATTCGGACAGGGTGAACACCGGGGAGCTGTTTTTT. This translates into CASSQSNSDRVNTGELFF.

The V and J genes are TRBV20-1 and TRBJ2-5; D perhaps matches TRBD1 (5 bases). Per the germline V gene, CDR1 is DFQATT and CDR2 is SNEGSKA (reference sequence). The V end was cut by 1 base, the J end by 2 bases, with 14 bases between. The CDR3 covers 15 residues. The CDR3 protein is CSARVRGAVQETQYF. For the CDR3, the DNA is TGCAGTGCTAGAGTTCGTGGGGCTGTTCAAGAGACCCAGTACTTC.

This rearrangement joins TRBV7-3 to TRBJ2-7, with 8 bases aligning to TRBD2. Germline values: CDR1 SGHTA, CDR2 FQGTGA. The CDR3 runs to 15 residues. Trimming cost V 2 bases and J 4 bases; bases outside gene matches: 7. CDR3: CASSLSAGGAYEQYF. CDR3 nucleotides: TGTGCCAGCAGCTTATCTGCGGGAGGAGCTTACGAGCAGTACTTC.

The chain joins TRBV7-8 to TRBJ1-5, with D unresolved. The CDR3 sequence is 16 residues long. Germline V CDR1 and CDR2: SGHVS, FQNEAQ. Trimming took 5 bases from V and 0 from J, leaving 14 bases between them. The CDR3 bases are TGTGCCAGCAGCCCAGGTCGTCCCGGTAGCAATCAGCCCCAGCATTTT. Protein product: CASSPGRPGSNQPQHF.